The present TCR beta chain was sequenced within a study of OX40 agonist ivuxolimab in advanced cancers. Method: immunoSEQ multiplex PCR; TCRdb's copy keeps in-frame clones and lacks some. The table has about 18,000 clones, about 80% seen once. No patient had autoimmune disease or received systemic immunosuppression. Germline V lookup: CDR1 SGHTA, CDR2 FQGNSA. This CDR3 has 16 residues. Deletions cut 1 base from V and 2 bases from J, with 12 bases between. V gene TRBV7-2 combines with J gene TRBJ1-5, with unresolved D. The sequence came from an adult with an advanced solid tumor such as melanoma, head and neck, liver or kidney cancer. Sequences were derived from CD4+ or CD8+ T cells sorted from blood, sampled in a trial of the OX40 agonist ivuxolimab. The chain's CDR3 is CASSLVFLGCNQPQHF. CDR3 DNA: TGTGCCAGCAGCTTAGTATTTTTGGGGTGCAATCAGCCCCAGCATTTT.